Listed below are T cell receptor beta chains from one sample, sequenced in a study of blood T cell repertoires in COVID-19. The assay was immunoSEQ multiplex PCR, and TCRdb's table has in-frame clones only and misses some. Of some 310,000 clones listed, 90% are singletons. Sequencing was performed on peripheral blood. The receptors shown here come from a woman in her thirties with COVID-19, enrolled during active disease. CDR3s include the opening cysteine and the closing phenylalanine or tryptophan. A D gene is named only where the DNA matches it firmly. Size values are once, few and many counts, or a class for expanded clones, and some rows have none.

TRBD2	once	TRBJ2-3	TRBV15	TGTGCCACCAGCAGAGATCTTTTGGCGGGAGTTCCAGATACGCAGTATTTT	CATSRDLLAGVPDTQYF
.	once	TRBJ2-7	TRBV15	TGTGCCACCAGCAGAGAGGGTCCGAGGGATGACGAGCAGTACTTC	CATSREGPRDDEQYF
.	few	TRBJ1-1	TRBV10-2	TGCGCCAGCAGTGAGTCTGGAGGTTATACTGAAGCTTTCTTT	CASSESGGYTEAFF
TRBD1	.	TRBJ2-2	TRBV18	TGTGCCAGCTCACAAGACAGGGCGAACACCGGGGAGCTGTTTTTT	CASSQDRANTGELFF
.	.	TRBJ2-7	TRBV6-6	TGTGCCAGCAGTTACCCGGGTGGCAGCTTGGAGAACGAGCAGTACTTC	CASSYPGGSLENEQYF
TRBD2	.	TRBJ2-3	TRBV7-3	TGTGCCAGCAGCTTAACTAGCGGGAGTTTGGGTACGCAGTATTTT	CASSLTSGSLGTQYF
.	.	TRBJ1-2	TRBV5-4	TGTGCCAGCAGCTTGGAGGGGTACCGCTATGGCTACACCTTC	CASSLEGYRYGYTF
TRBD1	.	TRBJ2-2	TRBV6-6	TGTGCCAGCAGCCGAGACAGGGGGATGGAGGTGGCCGGGGAGCTGTTTTTT	CASSRDRGMEVAGELFF
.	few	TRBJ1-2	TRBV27	TGTGCCAGCAGTTTGGGAGGGTCCAGCTATGGCTACACCTTC	CASSLGGSSYGYTF
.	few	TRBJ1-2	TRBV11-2	TGTGCCAGCAGCCCGACGGACTCTGGCTACACCTTC	CASSPTDSGYTF
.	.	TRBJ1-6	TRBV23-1	TGCGCCAGCAGTCAAGGACAACCGTCACCCCTCCACTTT	CASSQGQPSPLHF
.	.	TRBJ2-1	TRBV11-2	TGTGCCAGCAGCTCCTTGCGGGACTACAATGAGCAGTTCTTC	CASSSLRDYNEQFF
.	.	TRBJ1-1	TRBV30	TGTGCCTGGAGTACTAGAAAGAACACTGAAGCTTTCTTT	CAWSTRKNTEAFF
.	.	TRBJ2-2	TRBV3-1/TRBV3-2	TGTGCCAGCAGCCAGGGCAGGTTAGCGGTGAACACCGGGGAGCTGTTTTTT	CASSQGRLAVNTGELFF
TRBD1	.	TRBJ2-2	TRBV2	TGTGCCAGCAGGGGTTCAGGGGGCGTCACCGGGGAGCTGTTTTTT	CASRGSGGVTGELFF
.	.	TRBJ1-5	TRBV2	TGTGCCAGCAGTGAAAATTCGGGTCAGCCCCAGCATTTT	CASSENSGQPQHF
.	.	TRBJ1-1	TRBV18	TGTGCCAGCTCACCATCTCAGGATCCGAACACTGAAGCTTTCTTT	CASSPSQDPNTEAFF
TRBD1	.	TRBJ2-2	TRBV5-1	TGCGCCAGCAGTAGTATCAATCTGGGACAGGGGGCCGGGGAGCTGTTTTTT	CASSSINLGQGAGELFF
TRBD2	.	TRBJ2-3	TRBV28	TGTGCCAGCAGTTTGGGGACTAGCGGTTACACAGATACGCAGTATTTT	CASSLGTSGYTDTQYF
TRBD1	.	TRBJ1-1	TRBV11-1	TGTGCCAGCAGCTTAACCCCGACAGGGGGCGTCGCTGAAGCTTTCTTT	CASSLTPTGGVAEAFF
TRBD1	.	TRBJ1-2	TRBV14	TGTGCCAGCAGCCTCCTGACAGGGGGCGGCTATGGCTACACCTTC	CASSLLTGGGYGYTF
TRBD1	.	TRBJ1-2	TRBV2	TGTGCCAGCAGGGACAGGGGATCTGTTGGCTACACCTTC	CASRDRGSVGYTF
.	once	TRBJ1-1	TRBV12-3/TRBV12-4	TGTGCCAGCAGCCCTACTTTGAACACTGAAGCTTTCTTT	CASSPTLNTEAFF
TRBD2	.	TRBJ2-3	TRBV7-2	TGTGCCAGCAGCTTCGAGGGCGGGAGGCCAGATACGCAGTATTTT	CASSFEGGRPDTQYF
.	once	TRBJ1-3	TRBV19	TGTGCCAGTAGCCCGACAGGCTACTCTGGAAACACCATATATTTT	CASSPTGYSGNTIYF